The rows below give T cell receptor beta chains drawn from one sample of a study of cytomegalovirus exposure and HLA in healthy donors. Clones were read by immunoSEQ multiplex PCR, and TCRdb kept only the in-frame ones, dropping some. The sample lists around 100,000 clones, roughly 70% occurring once. The specimen was PBMCs. These receptors all come from a woman aged 25 to 39 in good health and CMV-seronegative. The CDR3 runs from the conserved cysteine through the conserved F or W. The D gene is left open where the match is weak. Clone sizes are given selectively: once, few, many, or a class where the clone is expanded.

>TRBV27|TRBJ1-5|NA|NA
TGTGCCAGCAGTTTCTCAGGGGACCTCAATCAGCCCCAGCATTTT
CASSFSGDLNQPQHF
>TRBV28|TRBJ1-1|NA|once
TGTGCCAGCAGTTTAGGTTTTAACAGGCCGAACACTGAAGCTTTCTTT
CASSLGFNRPNTEAFF
>TRBV11-3|TRBJ2-3|TRBD2|few
TGTGCCAGCAGCTTAGCGGGGGGGCGAGATACGCAGTATTTT
CASSLAGGRDTQYF
>TRBV29-1|TRBJ2-7|NA|NA
TGCAGCGTTGAGGACAGAGAAGACTACGAGCAGTACTTC
CSVEDREDYEQYF
>TRBV5-4|TRBJ1-1|NA|NA
TGTGCCAGCAGCTTGGATCGGGAGAACACTGAAGCTTTCTTT
CASSLDRENTEAFF
>TRBV11-3|TRBJ1-1|NA|few
TGTGCCAGCAGCTTAGGGGCAGAGATGAACACTGAAGCTTTCTTT
CASSLGAEMNTEAFF
>TRBV10-2|TRBJ1-5|NA|NA
TGCGCCAGCAGTGAGTTCGCCGGGGGCAATCAGCCCCAGCATTTT
CASSEFAGGNQPQHF
>TRBV15|TRBJ2-7|NA|NA
TGTGCCACTAAGACAGGTTCCTCCTACGAGCAGTACTTC
CATKTGSSYEQYF
>TRBV4-3|TRBJ2-3|TRBD1|NA
TGCGCCAGCAGCCTAGGACTCGCACAGGGGACGCAGTATTTT
CASSLGLAQGTQYF
>TRBV6-1|TRBJ1-5|TRBD1|NA
TGTGCCAGCAGGGGGGGACAGACAAATCAGCCCCAGCATTTT
CASRGGQTNQPQHF
>TRBV27|TRBJ2-1|TRBD1|NA
TGTGCCAGCAGCGGGCAGACAGGGTCCTCCTACAATGAGCAGTTCTTC
CASSGQTGSSYNEQFF
>TRBV11-2|TRBJ2-7|NA|NA
TGTGCCAGCAGCTTAGATCGCGGGGCCCTTCAATCTCTGTACTTC
CASSLDRGALQSLYF
>TRBV19|TRBJ2-1|TRBD1|NA
TGTGCCAGTAGTATCCTCGGGACAGGAACCTGGGATGAGCAGTTCTTC
CASSILGTGTWDEQFF
>TRBV6-5|TRBJ2-7|NA|once
TGTGCCAGCAGCCTGTCAGGGGATTCCTACGAGCAGTACTTC
CASSLSGDSYEQYF
>TRBV4-1|TRBJ1-5|NA|NA
TGCGCCAGCAGCCAAGCAGGGGGCAATCAGCCCCAGCATTTT
CASSQAGGNQPQHF
>TRBV7-3|TRBJ2-3|TRBD1|few
TGTGCCAGCGCCATATCACGGGACAGGGCCACAGATACGCAGTATTTT
CASAISRDRATDTQYF
>TRBV5-6|TRBJ1-2|NA|NA
TGTGCCAGCAGCTTGCAGGGGACGTCCTATGGCTACACCTTC
CASSLQGTSYGYTF
>TRBV29-1|TRBJ1-2|NA|NA
TGCAGCGTTCGGTCATATGGCTACACCTTC
CSVRSYGYTF
>TRBV5-1|TRBJ1-1|NA|NA
TGCGCCAGCAGCTTGGAAAACGTGTTGGTTACAGGGTCCAACACTGAAGCTTTCTTT
CASSLENVLVTGSNTEAFF
>TRBV2|TRBJ2-3|NA|NA
TGTGCCACTCGGGGTGCTCTGACAGATACGCAGTATTTT
CATRGALTDTQYF
>TRBV5-1|TRBJ2-7|NA|NA
TGCGCCAGCAGCTTGGCTCGGACACTCTACGAGCAGTACTTC
CASSLARTLYEQYF
>TRBV5-4|TRBJ1-1|NA|NA
TGTGCCAGCAGCCAAATACCGATGAGGGGGACTGAAGCTTTCTTT
CASSQIPMRGTEAFF
>TRBV14|TRBJ2-1|NA|NA
TGTGCCAGCAGCCAGATTGGCTATGAGCAGTTCTTC
CASSQIGYEQFF
>TRBV18|TRBJ1-1|NA|once
TGTGCCAGCTCACCATGGGAGGAGATGAACACTGAAGCTTTCTTT
CASSPWEEMNTEAFF
>TRBV5-1|TRBJ1-6|NA|NA
TGCGCCAGCACATTCGGACAGAGTTCACCCCTCCACTTT
CASTFGQSSPLHF
>TRBV7-9|TRBJ2-5|TRBD2|few
TGTGCCATGGGGGGGAGGCTGGGAGAGACCCAGTACTTC
CAMGGRLGETQYF
>TRBV4-2|TRBJ1-2|TRBD1|NA
TGTGCCAGCAGCCAAGAAGTTGGACAGGGTTGGAGTGGCTACACCTTC
CASSQEVGQGWSGYTF
>TRBV6-6|TRBJ1-5|NA|NA
TGTGCCGGCCGGGATCGGGGGGATCAGCCCCAGCATTTT
CAGRDRGDQPQHF
>TRBV7-3|TRBJ1-2|TRBD1|NA
TGTGCCAGCAGCCCGCAACAGGGGCTGGGCTATGGCTACACCTTC
CASSPQQGLGYGYTF
>TRBV2|TRBJ1-2|NA|NA
TGTGCCAACGGCGGTCCTAACTATGGCTACACCTTC
CANGGPNYGYTF
>TRBV19|TRBJ2-7|TRBD1|NA
TGTGCCAGTAGTAACCGGGACAGGGGGGTCTACGAGCAGTACTTC
CASSNRDRGVYEQYF
>TRBV2|TRBJ2-1|TRBD2|NA
TGTGCCAGCAGTGGGACTAGATGGTTGATCTTC
CASSGTRWLIF
>TRBV19|TRBJ1-2|NA|once
TGTGCCAGTTCCTCGGGCTGGGGGCCCTATGGCTACACCTTC
CASSSGWGPYGYTF
>TRBV7-3|TRBJ2-2|NA|NA
TGTGCCAGCAGCCCAACTGGGGGACAGAACACCGGGGAGCTGTTTTTT
CASSPTGGQNTGELFF
>TRBV19|TRBJ2-5|NA|once
TGTGCCAGTAGTATAGTTGCCAGGGAAGAGACCCAGTACTTC
CASSIVAREETQYF
>TRBV2|TRBJ2-7|NA|NA
TGTGCCAGCAGCTACGACTATTTATACGAGCAGTACTTC
CASSYDYLYEQYF
>TRBV21-1|TRBJ2-2|NA|NA
TGTGCCAGCAGCAAAGTGACTGGCACCGGGGAGCTGTTTTTT
CASSKVTGTGELFF
>TRBV5-3|TRBJ1-2|NA|NA
TGTGCCAGAAGCTTACAGGGCCGCGGACATGGCTACACCTTC
CARSLQGRGHGYTF
>TRBV18|TRBJ1-2|TRBD1|NA
TGTGCCAGCTCTGCCGGGACAGGGGGCTTTGGGGGCTACACCTTC
CASSAGTGGFGGYTF
>TRBV15|TRBJ1-4|NA|NA
TGTGCCACCAGCAGAGATTATGCACAGGGTGGTGAAAAACTGTTTTTT
CATSRDYAQGGEKLFF
>TRBV13|TRBJ1-3|NA|NA
TGTGCCAGCAGCTCCCGGACAGAGGCTGGAAACACCATATATTTT
CASSSRTEAGNTIYF
>TRBV4-1|TRBJ1-4|NA|NA
TGCGCCAGCAGCCAAGAGGAAGGGGGAGACAGATTGGCAGGGAAACTGTTTTTT
CASSQEEGGDRLAGKLFF
>TRBV5-1|TRBJ1-1|TRBD1|NA
TGCGCCAGCAGCTGGGTAGGGACAGGGGGACTGAACACTGAAGCTTTCTTT
CASSWVGTGGLNTEAFF
>TRBV19|TRBJ2-7|TRBD1|NA
TGTGCCAGTAGTACCAGGGGGGGGACAGGGGGCGACGAGCAGTACTTC
CASSTRGGTGGDEQYF
>TRBV10-1|TRBJ2-5|TRBD2|NA
TGCGCCAGCAGTGAGTCGAGGACTAGCGGAGTAGAGACCCAGTACTTC
CASSESRTSGVETQYF
>TRBV6-5|TRBJ1-1|TRBD1|NA
TGTGCCAGCAGTCACGGACAGGGGGCTTACACTGAAGCTTTCTTT
CASSHGQGAYTEAFF
>TRBV7-3|TRBJ1-1|NA|NA
TGTGCCAGCAGCTTCACGGTGAACACTGAAGCTTTCTTT
CASSFTVNTEAFF
>TRBV6-5|TRBJ1-5|NA|NA
TGCGCCAGCAGCCCTGACAGCAACCGCCAGCCCCAGCATTTT
CASSPDSNRQPQHF
>TRBV5-8|TRBJ1-4|NA|few
TGTGCCAGCAGCTTCAGGGGCGGAGAAAAACTGTTTTTT
CASSFRGGEKLFF
>TRBV4-1|TRBJ1-1|TRBD1|few
TGCGCCAGCAGCCATCCCCGGGGACAGTCAAACACTGAAGCTTTCTTT
CASSHPRGQSNTEAFF
>TRBV18|TRBJ2-7|TRBD2|NA
TGTGCCAGCTCACAAACGGGACTAGCGGGAGGATACGAGCAGTACTTC
CASSQTGLAGGYEQYF
>TRBV15|TRBJ2-3|TRBD2|NA
TGTGCCACCAGCAGAATAGCGGGGACGAGCACAGATACGCAGTATTTT
CATSRIAGTSTDTQYF
>TRBV13|TRBJ1-1|NA|few
TGTGCCAGCAGCAGCTGGAACCACAGCTTTAAATTTGGGTACACTGAAGCTTTCTTT
CASSSWNHSFKFGYTEAFF